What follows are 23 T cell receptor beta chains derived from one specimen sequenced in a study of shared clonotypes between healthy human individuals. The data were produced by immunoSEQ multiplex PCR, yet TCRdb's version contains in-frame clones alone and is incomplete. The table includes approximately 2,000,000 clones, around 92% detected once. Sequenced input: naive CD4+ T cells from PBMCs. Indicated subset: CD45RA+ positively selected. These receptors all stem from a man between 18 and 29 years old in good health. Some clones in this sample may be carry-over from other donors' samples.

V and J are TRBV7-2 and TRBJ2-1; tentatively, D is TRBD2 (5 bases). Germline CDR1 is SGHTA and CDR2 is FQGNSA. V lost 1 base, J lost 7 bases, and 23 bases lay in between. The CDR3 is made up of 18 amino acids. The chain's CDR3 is CASSLVSSPGGLRNEQFF. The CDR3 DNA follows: TGTGCCAGCAGCTTAGTCTCGTCTCCCGGCGGGTTAAGGAATGAGCAGTTCTTC.

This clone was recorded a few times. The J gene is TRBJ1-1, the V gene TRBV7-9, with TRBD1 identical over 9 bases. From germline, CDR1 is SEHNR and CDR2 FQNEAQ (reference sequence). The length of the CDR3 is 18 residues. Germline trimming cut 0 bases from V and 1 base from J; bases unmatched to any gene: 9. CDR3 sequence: CASSLAGTGRSRNTEAFF. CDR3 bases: TGTGCCAGCAGCTTAGCCGGGACAGGGCGTTCTCGGAACACTGAAGCTTTCTTT.

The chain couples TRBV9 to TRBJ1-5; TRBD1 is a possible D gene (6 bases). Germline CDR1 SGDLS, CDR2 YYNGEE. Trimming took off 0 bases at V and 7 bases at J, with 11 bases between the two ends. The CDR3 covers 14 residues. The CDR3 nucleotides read TGTGCCAGCAGCGTAGGGAGGGGGGAGCAGCCCCAGCATTTT. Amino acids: CASSVGRGEQPQHF.

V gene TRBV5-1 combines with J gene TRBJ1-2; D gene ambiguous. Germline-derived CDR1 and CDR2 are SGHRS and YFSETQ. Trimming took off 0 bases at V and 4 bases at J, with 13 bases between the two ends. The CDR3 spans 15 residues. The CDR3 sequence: CASSLAEAVTYGYTF. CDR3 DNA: TGCGCCAGCAGCTTGGCCGAGGCCGTGACCTATGGCTACACCTTC. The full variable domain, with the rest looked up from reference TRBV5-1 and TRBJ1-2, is KAGVTQTPRYLIKTRGQQVTLSCSPISGHRSVSWYQQTPGQGLQFLFEYFSETQRNKGNFPGRFSGRQFSNSRSEMNVSTLELGDSALYLCASSLAEAVTYGYTFGSGTRLTVV.

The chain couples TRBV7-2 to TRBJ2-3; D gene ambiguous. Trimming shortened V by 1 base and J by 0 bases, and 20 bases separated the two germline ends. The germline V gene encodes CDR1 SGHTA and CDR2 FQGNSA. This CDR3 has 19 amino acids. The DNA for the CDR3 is TGTGCCAGCAGCTTAGGTCGGCAGCTAACGACCTCTAGCACAGATACGCAGTATTTT. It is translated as CASSLGRQLTTSSTDTQYF.

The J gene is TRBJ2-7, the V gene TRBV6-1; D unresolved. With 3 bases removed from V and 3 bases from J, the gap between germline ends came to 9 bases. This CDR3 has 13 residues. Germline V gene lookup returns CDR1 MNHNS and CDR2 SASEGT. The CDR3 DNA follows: TGTGCCAGCAGTGAGGGTATTTACTACGAGCAGTACTTC. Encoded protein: CASSEGIYYEQYF.

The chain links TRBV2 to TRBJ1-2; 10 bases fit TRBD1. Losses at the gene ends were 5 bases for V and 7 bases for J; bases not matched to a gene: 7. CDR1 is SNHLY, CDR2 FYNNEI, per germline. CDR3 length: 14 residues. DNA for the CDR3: TGTGCCAGCAGTCTCGGGACAGGGGAACGTGGCTACACCTTC. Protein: CASSLGTGERGYTF.

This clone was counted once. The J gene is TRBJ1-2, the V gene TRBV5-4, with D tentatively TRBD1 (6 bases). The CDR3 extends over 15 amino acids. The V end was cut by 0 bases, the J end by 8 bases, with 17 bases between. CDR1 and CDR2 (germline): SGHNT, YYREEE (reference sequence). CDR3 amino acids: CASSLAPGVSGGYTF. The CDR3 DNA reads TGTGCCAGCAGCTTGGCCCCAGGGGTATCGGGCGGCTACACCTTC.

The CDR3 loop reads CASSSSGRGLTEAFF. The CDR3 DNA sequence: TGTGCCAGCAGTTCCTCAGGGAGGGGGCTCACTGAAGCTTTCTTT. V gene TRBV27 combines with J gene TRBJ1-1, with 7 bases fitting TRBD1. Germline loops: CDR1 MNHEY, CDR2 SMNVEV (reference sequence). V was clipped by 4 bases and J by 4 bases; unmatched bases: 9. The CDR3 length is 15 residues.

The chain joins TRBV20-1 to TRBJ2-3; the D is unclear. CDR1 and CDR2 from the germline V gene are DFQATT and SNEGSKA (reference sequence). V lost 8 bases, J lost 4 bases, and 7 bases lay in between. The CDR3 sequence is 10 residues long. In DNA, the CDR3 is TGCAGTCCTGACTCAGATACGCAGTATTTT. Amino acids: CSPDSDTQYF.

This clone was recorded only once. The CDR3 spells CASSLVGQGMPYEQYF. Here the CDR3 DNA reads TGTGCCAGCAGCTTAGTGGGCCAGGGTATGCCCTACGAGCAGTACTTC. V is TRBV7-9 and J is TRBJ2-7; TRBD1 is a possible D gene (5 bases). Germline lookup yields CDR1 SEHNR and CDR2 FQNEAQ (reference sequence). The CDR3 extends over 16 amino acids. V dropped 1 base and J dropped 2 bases, with 15 bases sitting between them.

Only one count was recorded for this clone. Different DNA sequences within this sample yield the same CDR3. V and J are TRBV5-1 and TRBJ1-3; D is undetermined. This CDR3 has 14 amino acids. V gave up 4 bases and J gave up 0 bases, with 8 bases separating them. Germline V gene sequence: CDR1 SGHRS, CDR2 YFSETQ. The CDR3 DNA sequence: TGCGCCAGCAGCCCCGGGAGCTCTGGAAACACCATATATTTT. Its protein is CASSPGSSGNTIYF.

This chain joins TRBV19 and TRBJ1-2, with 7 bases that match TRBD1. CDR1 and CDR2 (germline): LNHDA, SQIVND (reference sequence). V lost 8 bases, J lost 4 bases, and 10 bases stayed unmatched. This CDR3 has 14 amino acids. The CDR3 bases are TGTGCCAGTGGAACTATAGGGGGCCCCTATGGCTACACCTTC. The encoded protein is CASGTIGGPYGYTF.

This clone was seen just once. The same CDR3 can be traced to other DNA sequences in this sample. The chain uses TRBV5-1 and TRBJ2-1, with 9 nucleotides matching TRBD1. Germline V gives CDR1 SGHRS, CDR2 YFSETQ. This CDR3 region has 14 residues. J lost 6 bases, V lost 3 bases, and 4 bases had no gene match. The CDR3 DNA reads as TGCGCCAGCAGCTCCGGACAGGGGAGCAATGAGCAGTTCTTC. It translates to CASSSGQGSNEQFF.

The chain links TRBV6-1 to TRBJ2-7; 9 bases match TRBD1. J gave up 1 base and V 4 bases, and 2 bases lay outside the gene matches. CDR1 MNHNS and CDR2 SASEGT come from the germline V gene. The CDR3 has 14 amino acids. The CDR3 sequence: CASSAGTGSYEQYF. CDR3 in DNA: TGTGCCAGCAGTGCAGGGACAGGGTCCTACGAGCAGTACTTC.

CDR3 amino acids: CASSHGRVGTSGSYEQYF. CDR3 nucleotides: TGCGCCAGCAGCCATGGAAGGGTCGGGACTAGCGGCTCCTACGAGCAGTACTTC. The V call is TRBV4-1, the J call TRBJ2-7; 11 positions agree with TRBD2. CDR3 length: 18 amino acids. J was trimmed by 0 bases and V by 3 bases; bases with no gene match: 10. The V gene's germline CDR1 is MGHRA and CDR2 YSYEKL.

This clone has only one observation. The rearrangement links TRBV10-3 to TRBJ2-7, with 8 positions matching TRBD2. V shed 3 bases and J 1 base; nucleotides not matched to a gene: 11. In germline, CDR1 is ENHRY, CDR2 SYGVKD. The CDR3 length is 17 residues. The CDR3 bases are TGTGCCATCAGTGACTCCCGCGGGACTAGGGCATCCTACGAGCAGTACTTC. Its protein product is CAISDSRGTRASYEQYF.

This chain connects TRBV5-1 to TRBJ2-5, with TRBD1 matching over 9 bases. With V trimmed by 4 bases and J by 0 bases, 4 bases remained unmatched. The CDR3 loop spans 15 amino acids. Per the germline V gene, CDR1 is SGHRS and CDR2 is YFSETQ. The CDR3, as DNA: TGCGCCAGCAGCAGGGGACAGGGTCACCAAGAGACCCAGTACTTC. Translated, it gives CASSRGQGHQETQYF.

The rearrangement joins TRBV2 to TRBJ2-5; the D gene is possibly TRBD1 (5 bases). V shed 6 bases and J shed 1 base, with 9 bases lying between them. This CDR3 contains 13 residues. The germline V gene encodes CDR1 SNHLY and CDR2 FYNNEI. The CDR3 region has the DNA TGTGCCAGCAGACGGACACTCCAAGAGACCCAGTACTTC. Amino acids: CASRRTLQETQYF.

The CDR3 protein is CASSPRLAGVSPYNEQFF. In nucleotides, the CDR3 is TGTGCCAGCAGCCCTCGTCTAGCGGGAGTGTCCCCCTACAATGAGCAGTTCTTC. The chain carries TRBV7-9 and TRBJ2-1; 10 positions agree with TRBD2. V shed 5 bases, J shed 2 bases, and the junction held 12 bases outside the gene matches. Germline CDR1 reads SEHNR; CDR2 reads FQNEAQ (reference sequence). This CDR3 has 18 amino acids.

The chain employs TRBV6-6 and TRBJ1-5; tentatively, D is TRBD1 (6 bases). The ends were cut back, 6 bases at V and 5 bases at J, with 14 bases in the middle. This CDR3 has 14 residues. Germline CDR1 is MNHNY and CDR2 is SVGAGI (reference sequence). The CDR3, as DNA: TGTGCCAGCAGCCGGCGGGGGCCCTATCAGCCCCAGCATTTT. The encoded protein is CASSRRGPYQPQHF.

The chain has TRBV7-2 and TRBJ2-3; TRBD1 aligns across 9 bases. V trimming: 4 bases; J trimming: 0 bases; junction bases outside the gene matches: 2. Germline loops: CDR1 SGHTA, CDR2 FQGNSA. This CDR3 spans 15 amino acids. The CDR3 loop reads CASSWGQGSTDTQYF. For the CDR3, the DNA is TGTGCCAGCAGCTGGGGACAGGGAAGCACAGATACGCAGTATTTT.

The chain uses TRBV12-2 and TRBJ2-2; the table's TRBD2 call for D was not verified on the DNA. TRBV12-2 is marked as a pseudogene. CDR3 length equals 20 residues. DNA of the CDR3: TGTGCAAGTCGCTTAGTGGGCCCCCAGACTAGCGGGAGAAAAACCGGGGAGCTGTTTTTT. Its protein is CASRLVGPQTSGRKTGELFF.